Listed here are 6 T cell receptor beta chains from one sample, sequenced in a study of blood T cells in healthy people across ages (dated by TCRdb to the mid-2010s). To prepare the library, 5' RACE was applied. The sample was run on an Illumina HiSeq 2500. A second PCR of about 7 to 12 cycles was run with a J-beta primer mix and a sample-barcoded 5' primer. TCRdb's own reprocessing of the public reads used fastp at Q25 and MiXCR and kept productive beta chains. Identical CDR3 protein sequences are pooled into one entry, listed with their most common genes and DNA. This sample lists hundreds of thousands of distinct CDR3 sequences; about 54% were detected once. The biggest ten clones account for 30% to 45% of the sample. Specimen: blood. These receptors originate from a man between 60 and 70 years old in good health.

The chain has TRBV7-8 and TRBJ2-5; the match to TRBD2 covers 8 bases. The CDR3 sequence is 15 residues long. V trimming: 6 bases; J trimming: 3 bases; junction bases outside the gene matches: 9. Germline V lookup: CDR1 SGHVS, CDR2 FQNEAQ. The DNA of the CDR3 is TGTGCCAGCAGTTCTACGGGGGGGCTCGAAGAGACCCAGTACTTC. This encodes CASSSTGGLEETQYF. The full variable domain, in which reference TRBV7-8 and TRBJ2-5 provide the parts outside the CDR3, is GAGVSQSPRYKVAKRGQDVALRCDPISGHVSLFWYQQALGQGPEFLTYFQNEAQLDKSGLPSDRFFAERPEGSVSTLKIQRTQQEDSAVYLCASSSTGGLEETQYFGPGTRLLVL.

This chain links TRBV9 with TRBJ1-4; tentative D call: TRBD1 (6 bases). Germline V CDR1 and CDR2: SGDLS, YYNGEE. The V and J ends lost 4 bases and 7 bases respectively, with 17 bases between them. This CDR3 spans 15 amino acids. Written as DNA, the CDR3 is TGTGCCAGCAGCCCAAGGGGGGGGGTAGCTGAAAAACTGTTTTTT. Amino acids: CASSPRGGVAEKLFF.

The chain carries TRBV9 and TRBJ1-2; D is unclear. With 4 bases removed from V and 2 bases from J, the gap between germline ends came to 9 bases. This CDR3 is 13 amino acids long. Germline V gene lookup returns CDR1 SGDLS and CDR2 YYNGEE. The CDR3 reads CASSWIENYGYTF. In DNA, the CDR3 is TGTGCCAGCAGCTGGATTGAGAACTATGGCTACACCTTC.

The chain links TRBV5-1 to TRBJ2-5; 7 bases are a match to TRBD1. The V segment lost 4 bases and the J segment 2 bases; nucleotides outside the gene matches: 5. This CDR3 spans 14 amino acids. Germline V CDR1 and CDR2: SGHRS, YFSETQ. The CDR3 bases are TGCGCCAGCAGCAAGGGACAGACTCAAGAGACCCAGTACTTC. It codes for CASSKGQTQETQYF.

The gene calls are TRBV29-1 and TRBJ2-3, with 9 bases aligning to TRBD2. The ends lost 4 bases at V and 2 bases at J; junction bases unmatched: 7. The CDR3 totals 15 residues. The germline V gene encodes CDR1 SQVTM and CDR2 ANQGSEA. The CDR3 loop is CSVARVAGATDTQYF. The CDR3 bases are TGCAGCGTTGCGCGGGTAGCGGGGGCCACAGATACGCAGTATTTT.

The chain joins TRBV5-1 to TRBJ2-5; a possible D gene is TRBD1 (6 bases). This CDR3 comprises 15 residues. Trimming pared 2 bases from V and 11 bases from J, leaving 22 bases between. Germline CDR1 SGHRS, CDR2 YFSETQ. The CDR3 region is CASSLTQGPYNEQYF. DNA of the CDR3: TGCGCCAGCAGCTTAACACAGGGTCCCTACAATGAGCAGTACTTC.